Listed below are T cell receptor beta chains from one sample, sequenced in a study of T cell responses to AZD1222 COVID-19 vaccine. The table came from immunoSEQ multiplex PCR; TCRdb's copy has only in-frame clones and leaves some out. The sample totals over 130,000 clones. Sequences were obtained from peripheral blood. All receptors come from an adult in good health. Each CDR3 is given with its conserved first and last residue. Each record gives: CDR3 protein, CDR3 DNA, V gene, D gene, CDR3 length, J gene. The D gene is left open where the match is weak.

CDR3aa: CSASPSVNTEAFF; CDR3nt: TGCAGTGCTAGTCCATCGGTGAACACTGAAGCTTTCTTT; v_gene: TRBV20-1; d_gene: .; len: 13; j_gene: TRBJ1-1
CDR3aa: CASSLEAGGNYGYTF; CDR3nt: TGTGCCAGCAGTTTAGAGGCAGGGGGTAACTATGGCTACACCTTC; v_gene: TRBV28; d_gene: TRBD1; len: 15; j_gene: TRBJ1-2
CDR3aa: CASRSGQNTGELFF; CDR3nt: TGCGCCAGCAGGTCGGGACAGAACACCGGGGAGCTGTTTTTT; v_gene: TRBV5-1; d_gene: .; len: 14; j_gene: TRBJ2-2
CDR3aa: CASSNNGGTDTQYF; CDR3nt: TGTGCCAGTAGTAACAACGGCGGCACAGATACGCAGTATTTT; v_gene: TRBV19; d_gene: .; len: 14; j_gene: TRBJ2-3
CDR3aa: CASSQGLSPLHF; CDR3nt: TGCGCCAGCAGCCAAGGACTCTCACCCCTCCACTTT; v_gene: TRBV4-1; d_gene: .; len: 12; j_gene: TRBJ1-6
CDR3aa: CASSRNSYGVVSNTEAFF; CDR3nt: TGTGCCAGTAGTAGGAATAGCTACGGGGTAGTATCGAACACTGAAGCTTTCTTT; v_gene: TRBV19; d_gene: .; len: 18; j_gene: TRBJ1-1
CDR3aa: CSANRDRVNEQFF; CDR3nt: TGCAGCGCAAACCGGGACAGGGTCAATGAGCAGTTCTTC; v_gene: TRBV29-1; d_gene: TRBD1; len: 13; j_gene: TRBJ2-1
CDR3aa: CASSEWDAQNTEAFF; CDR3nt: TGTGCCAGCAGTGAGTGGGACGCCCAGAACACTGAAGCTTTCTTT; v_gene: TRBV6-1; d_gene: .; len: 15; j_gene: TRBJ1-1
CDR3aa: CASSMSSYGYTF; CDR3nt: TGTGCCAGTAGTATGTCCAGCTATGGCTACACCTTC; v_gene: TRBV19; d_gene: .; len: 12; j_gene: TRBJ1-2
CDR3aa: CASSLGPTGNTIYF; CDR3nt: TGCGCCAGCAGCTTGGGCCCGACGGGAAACACCATATATTTT; v_gene: TRBV5-1; d_gene: .; len: 14; j_gene: TRBJ1-3
CDR3aa: CASSLSSGNSYNSPLHF; CDR3nt: TGTGCCAGCAGCTTGTCCTCAGGGAACTCCTATAATTCACCCCTCCACTTT; v_gene: TRBV7-2; d_gene: .; len: 17; j_gene: TRBJ1-6
CDR3aa: CAWSLGQGNGYTF; CDR3nt: TGTGCCTGGAGTCTTGGGCAGGGTAATGGCTACACCTTC; v_gene: TRBV30; d_gene: .; len: 13; j_gene: TRBJ1-2
CDR3aa: CASSPSGQGVTEAFF; CDR3nt: TGTGCCAGCTCACCCTCGGGACAGGGTGTCACTGAAGCTTTCTTT; v_gene: TRBV18; d_gene: TRBD1; len: 15; j_gene: TRBJ1-1
CDR3aa: CASSQDRRQSTNYGYTF; CDR3nt: TGTGCCAGCAGCCAAGACCGCAGACAGAGTACTAACTATGGCTACACCTTC; v_gene: TRBV4-2; d_gene: .; len: 17; j_gene: TRBJ1-2
CDR3aa: CASSYSRGYNSPLHF; CDR3nt: TGTGCCAGCAGTTACTCGCGGGGCTATAATTCACCCCTCCACTTT; v_gene: TRBV6-5; d_gene: .; len: 15; j_gene: TRBJ1-6